Reported below is one T cell receptor beta chain. Its cognate antigen has yet to be identified. One base away there is no much larger clone; base qualities are not given. Peripheral blood CD8+ and CD4+ T cells from healthy donors, Susac syndrome patients and multiple sclerosis patients were profiled by high-throughput TCR beta sequencing. The Susac syndrome patients fulfilled recently defined diagnostic criteria for definite or probable disease. CD8+ TEMRA cells were enriched by FACS, while bulk CD8+ and CD4+ T cells were purified by magnetic negative isolation. Blood was drawn into EDTA tubes, processed within 24 hours, and PBMCs were isolated by density gradient centrifugation. PBMCs intended for TCR sequencing were cryopreserved in liquid nitrogen and thawed later in a water bath at 37 degrees C. Purity of sorted or isolated CD4+, CD8+ and CD8+ TEMRA cells was at least 90%. CDR1 SGDLS and CDR2 YYNGEE are derived from the germline V gene. V has 0 bases trimmed and J has 5 bases trimmed; junction bases matching no gene number 7. The CDR3 covers 15 residues, taking in both the cysteine and the phenylalanine. The DNA shown is the 45-base CDR3, in frame from base 1.

RNA was extracted with the RNeasy kit and 0.5 to 1 ug was reverse transcribed using random hexamers. The immunoSEQ multiplex PCR assay, covering 54 Vbeta and 13 Jbeta segments, was used to amplify TCR beta CDR3 regions. To correct PCR amplification bias, a synthetic template baseline was used for both primer optimization and computational correction. On the authors' methods: Only productive sequences were kept, with reads annotated to V, D and J genes according to IMGT and analyzed in immunoSEQ Analyzer. Clonality was computed as one minus Shannon entropy normalized by log2 of the number of productive unique sequences. For each patient and control, public and private clones were evaluated among the 100 most prevalent clones. A clone was defined as Susac-specific if it was absent from the healthy and MS cohorts, from over a thousand published viral clones and from other ImmuneACCESS disease sequences. TCRdb took the public reads, trimmed them with fastp at Q25, ran MiXCR for clone calling and kept in-frame beta chains. CDR3 protein duplicates are merged, each entry listing the most common genes and DNA. TCRdb, rather than the study authors, made the V and J calls. Across this sample there are about 130,000 distinct CDR3 sequences, with 95% seen only once. The ten biggest clones cover roughly 0.17% of the sample.

This sample stems from a study of CD8 T cells in Susac syndrome (dated by TCRdb to the late 2010s). About the study as a whole: Of the Susac syndrome patients who were sequenced, eight were in clinical remission while 5 or 6 had clinically active disease. At blood withdrawal, Susac syndrome patients were either therapy-naive, taking corticosteroids (in some cases with IVIg as well), or taking IVIg alone. The study used repertoire sequencing to test whether antigen drove CD8+ T cell activation and differentiation in Susac syndrome. The clonality of the CD8+ T cell repertoire was compared across 12 healthy donors, some 14 Susac syndrome patients and about 16 multiple sclerosis patients. What the work shows at the level of the full study, not this receptor alone: About 15 Susac-specific public clones were identified in the total CD8+ repertoire, and roughly five Susac-specific public clones were identified in the CD8+ TEMRA repertoire. The number of individuals in the TCR sequencing and HLA analysis was recognized as being relatively small. Clonal expansion was seen in Susac syndrome CD8+ repertoires, peaking in CD8+ TEMRA cells and being greater in clinically active patients than in remitting ones.

Input material: CD8+ T cells from PBMCs. The rearranged chain carries TRBV9 and TRBJ2-7; TRBD1 matches 8 bases in the middle. The TCR was taken from a human donor with Susac syndrome. CDR3 loop: CASSVARTGLDEQYF. The DNA reads as follows: TGTGCCAGCAGCGTAGCCCGGACAGGGTTGGACGAGCAGTACTTC.